This T cell receptor (beta chain) was sequenced in a study of Ad26.COV2.S vaccination and SARS-CoV-2 variants. Turning to the study itself: Donor got 5x10^10 or 1x10^11 viral particles of Ad26.COV2.S.

CDR1 SGHTA and CDR2 FQGNSA come from the germline V gene. The CDR3 totals 14 residues. Trimming took 3 bases from V and 3 from J, leaving 9 bases between them. In regard to this clone: Its antigen is not identified.

This sample's treatment: some 20 received Ad26.COV2.S at low or high dose, single or two shots; about 5 received placebo; per-sample allocation not given. It was on day 63 after the first vaccine or placebo injection that samples were taken. The method was immunoSEQ multiplex PCR; TCRdb's version includes in-frame clones alone and lacks a portion of them. The table lists 200,000 to 300,000 clones, 88% of them singletons. Findings of the study overall: People given the vaccine had a wider spike-specific TCR breadth than placebo recipients did.

This specimen consisted of peripheral blood, obtained in a trial of Ad26.COV2.S vaccine versus placebo. J is TRBJ2-4 and V is TRBV7-2; D is possibly TRBD1 (5 bases). The sequence was collected from a person between 18 and 59 years old who received the Ad26.COV2.S COVID-19 vaccine or a placebo. The CDR3 spells CASSFTGNKNIQYF. The CDR3 DNA is TGTGCCAGCAGCTTTACAGGAAACAAAAACATTCAGTACTTC. The full variable domain, rest sourced from reference TRBV7-2 and TRBJ2-4, is GAGVSQSPSNKVTEKGKDVELRCDPISGHTALYWYRQSLGQGLEFLIYFQGNSAPDKSGLPSDRFSAERTGGSVSTLTIQRTQQEDSAVYLCASSFTGNKNIQYFGAGTRLSVL.